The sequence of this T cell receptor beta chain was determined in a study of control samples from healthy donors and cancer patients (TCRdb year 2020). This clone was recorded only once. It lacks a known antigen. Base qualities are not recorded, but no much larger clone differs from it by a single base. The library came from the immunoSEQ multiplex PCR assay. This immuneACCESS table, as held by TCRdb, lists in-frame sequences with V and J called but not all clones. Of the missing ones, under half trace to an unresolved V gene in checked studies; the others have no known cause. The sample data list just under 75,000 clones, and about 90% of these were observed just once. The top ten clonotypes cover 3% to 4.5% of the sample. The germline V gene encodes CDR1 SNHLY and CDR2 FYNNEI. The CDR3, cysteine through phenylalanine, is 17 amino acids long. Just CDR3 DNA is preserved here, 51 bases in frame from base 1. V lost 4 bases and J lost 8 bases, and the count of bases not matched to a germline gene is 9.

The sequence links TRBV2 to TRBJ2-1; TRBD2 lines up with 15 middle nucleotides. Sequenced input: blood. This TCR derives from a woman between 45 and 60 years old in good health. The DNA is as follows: TGTGCCAGCAGTGCCCGGACTAGCGGGAGGGCCATGGATGAGCAGTTCTTC. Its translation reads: CASSARTSGRAMDEQFF.